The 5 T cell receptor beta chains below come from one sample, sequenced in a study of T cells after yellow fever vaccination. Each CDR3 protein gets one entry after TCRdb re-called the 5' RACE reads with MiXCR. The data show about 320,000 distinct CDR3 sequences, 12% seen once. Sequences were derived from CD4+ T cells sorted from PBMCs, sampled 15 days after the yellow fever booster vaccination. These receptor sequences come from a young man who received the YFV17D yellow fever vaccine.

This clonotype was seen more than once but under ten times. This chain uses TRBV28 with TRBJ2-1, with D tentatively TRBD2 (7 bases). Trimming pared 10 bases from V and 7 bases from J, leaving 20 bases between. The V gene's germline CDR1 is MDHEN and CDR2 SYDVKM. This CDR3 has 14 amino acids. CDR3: CATCWGGGGNEQFF. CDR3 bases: TGTGCCACTTGCTGGGGGGGCGGAGGAAATGAGCAGTTCTTC. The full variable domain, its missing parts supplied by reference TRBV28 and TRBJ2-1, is DVKVTQSSRYLVKRTGEKVFLECVQDMDHENMFWYRQDPGLGLRLIYFSYDVKMKEKGDIPEGYSVSREKKERFSLILESASTNQTSMYLCATCWGGGGNEQFFGPGTRLTVL.

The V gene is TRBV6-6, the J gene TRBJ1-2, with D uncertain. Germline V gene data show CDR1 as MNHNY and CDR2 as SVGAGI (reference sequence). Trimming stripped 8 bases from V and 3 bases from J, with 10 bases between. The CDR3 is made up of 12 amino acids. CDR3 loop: CASAKKDYGYTF. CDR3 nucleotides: TGTGCCAGCGCTAAAAAGGACTATGGCTACACCTTC.

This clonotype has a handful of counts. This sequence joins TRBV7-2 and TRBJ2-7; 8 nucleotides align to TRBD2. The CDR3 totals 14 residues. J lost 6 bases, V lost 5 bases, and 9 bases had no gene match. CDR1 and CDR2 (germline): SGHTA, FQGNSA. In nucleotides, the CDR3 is TGTGCCAGCAGCCGCGGGACTAGGCTTTCCGAGCAGTACTTC. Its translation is CASSRGTRLSEQYF.

CDR3 protein: CASRETGVARTEAFF. The DNA of the CDR3 is TGTGCCAGCAGGGAGACAGGGGTCGCTCGCACTGAAGCTTTCTTT. V gene TRBV12-3 or TRBV12-4 combines with J gene TRBJ1-1; 8 bases align to TRBD1. J gave up 4 bases and V 6 bases, and 10 bases lay outside the gene matches. The CDR3 loop spans 15 amino acids.

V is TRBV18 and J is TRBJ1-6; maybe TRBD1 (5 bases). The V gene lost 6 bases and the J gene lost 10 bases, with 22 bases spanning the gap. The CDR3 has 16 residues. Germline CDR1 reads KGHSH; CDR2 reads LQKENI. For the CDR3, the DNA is TGTGCCAGCTCCCCCGACACGGACTACTGGGGGTCACCCCTCCACTTT. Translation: CASSPDTDYWGSPLHF.